Sequencing of this T cell receptor beta chain was carried out in a study of control samples from healthy donors and cancer patients. Repertoires were generated with immunoSEQ multiplex PCR, while TCRdb's copy carries only in-frame clones and drops some. Of about 110,000 clones in the sample, about nine tenths were seen once. This TCR derives from a human donor in good health. The donor label of this sample is uncertain. The specimen was blood.

This CDR3 is CASSYAPGQRNYGYTF. The CDR3 bases are TGTGCCAGCAGTTACGCACCGGGACAGCGAAACTATGGCTACACCTTC. The V and J genes are TRBV6-6 and TRBJ1-2, with 7 bases aligning to TRBD1. CDR1 and CDR2 (germline): MNHNY, SVGAGI (reference sequence). Unmatched junction bases numbered 8, after V lost 2 bases and J lost 2 bases. The CDR3 runs 16 residues.